The rows below give T cell receptor beta chains drawn from one sample of a study of T cells in Graves' hyperthyroidism and ophthalmopathy. TCRdb processed the multiplex PCR reads anew with MiXCR; each CDR3 protein has one entry. This table has roughly 580,000 distinct CDR3 sequences, around 13% appearing once. The sequenced sample was blood. These receptors all come from a woman aged 25 to 39 with Graves' hyperthyroidism that later progressed to Graves' ophthalmopathy. Both conserved end residues are part of each CDR3. D genes are given only for firm matches. Not all rows give a size; the values are once, few, many and, for expanded clones, a class.

V gene,clone size,D gene,J gene,CDR3 DNA,CDR3 protein
TRBV9,.,.,TRBJ1-2,TGTGCCAGCAGCCTTTTATTGGACAGAAACTATGGCTACACCTTC,CASSLLLDRNYGYTF
TRBV4-1,many,.,TRBJ2-7,TGCGCCAGCAGCCAAGAACAGGCTTACGAGCAGTACTTC,CASSQEQAYEQYF
TRBV20-1,many,TRBD2,TRBJ2-7,TGCAGTGCCAGCGGGACTAGCGGAAATTACGAGCAGTACTTC,CSASGTSGNYEQYF
TRBV7-9,.,TRBD2,TRBJ2-7,TGTGCCAGCAGCGACGGGGGGACCTACGAGCAGTACTTC,CASSDGGTYEQYF
TRBV30,few,TRBD1,TRBJ1-3,TGTGCCTGGATGGGACAGGGGCAGCCTTCTTCTGGAAACACCATATATTTT,CAWMGQGQPSSGNTIYF
TRBV9,many,.,TRBJ1-1,TGTGCCAGCGGCCTTGGGGGGGTTAACACTGAAGCTTTCTTT,CASGLGGVNTEAFF
TRBV3-1,many,.,TRBJ2-7,TGTGCCAGCAGTTCCCAGGGTGGGTCTTACGAGCAGTACTTC,CASSSQGGSYEQYF
TRBV12-3/TRBV12-4,many,TRBD1,TRBJ2-4,TGTGCCAGCAGTCGAGGGACAGGGGGGGGAAACATTCAGTACTTC,CASSRGTGGGNIQYF
TRBV2,.,.,TRBJ2-7,TGTGCCAGCAGTGAAGGGCAGAACTCCTACGAGCAGTACTTC,CASSEGQNSYEQYF
TRBV7-2,many,.,TRBJ2-5,TGTGCCAGCAGCTTTTACTCCCGGGAGACCCAGTACTTC,CASSFYSRETQYF
TRBV9,.,.,TRBJ1-5,TGTGCCAGCAGCGCCACAGGAGCTAGCAATCAGCCCCAGCATTTT,CASSATGASNQPQHF
TRBV9,many,.,TRBJ1-1,TGTGCCAGCAGCGCAACAGCGAACACTGAAGCTTTCTTT,CASSATANTEAFF
TRBV6-1,many,.,TRBJ1-5,TGTGCCAGCAGGCAGGGGTTGGATCAGCCCCAGCATTTT,CASRQGLDQPQHF
TRBV6-2/TRBV6-3,few,TRBD2,TRBJ2-1,TGTGCCAGCAGTTACTCGAGGGCTAGCGGCCTCTACAATGAGCAGTTCTTC,CASSYSRASGLYNEQFF
TRBV18,.,.,TRBJ2-7,TGTGCCAGCTCACCACCGGGGGCGGGAGTCCTCTACGAGCAGTACTTC,CASSPPGAGVLYEQYF